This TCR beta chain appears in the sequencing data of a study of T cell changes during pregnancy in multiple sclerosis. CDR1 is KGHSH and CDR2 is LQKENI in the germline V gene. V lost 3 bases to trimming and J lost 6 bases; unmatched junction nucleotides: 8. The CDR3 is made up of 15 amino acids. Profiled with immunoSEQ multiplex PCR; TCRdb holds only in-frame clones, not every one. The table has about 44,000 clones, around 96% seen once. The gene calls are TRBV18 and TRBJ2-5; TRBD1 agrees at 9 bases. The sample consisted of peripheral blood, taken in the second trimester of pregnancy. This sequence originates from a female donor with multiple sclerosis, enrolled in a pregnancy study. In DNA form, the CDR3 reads TGTGCCAGCTCACCCGAACAGGGGGCGCAAAAGACCCAGTACTTC. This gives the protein CASSPEQGAQKTQYF.